This T cell receptor beta chain was profiled in a study of blood T cell repertoires in COVID-19. Across the whole study: There were acute and convalescent COVID-19 samples, and they came from the United States, Italy and Spain. Sample material is recorded as cDNA or gDNA derived from T cells, B-cell-depleted T cells, or PBMCs.

This clone was picked up a small number of times. CDR3 length: 15 amino acids. The J segment lost 7 bases and the V segment lost 0 bases, leaving 5 bases of the junction unmatched. The germline V gene has CDR1 LGHDT and CDR2 YNNKEL (reference sequence). Produced via immunoSEQ multiplex PCR; TCRdb's table is partial and in-frame only. The sample has about 270,000 clones; more than 75% are singletons. The gene calls are TRBV3-1 (or the pseudogene TRBV3-2) and TRBJ2-7; 11 bases map to TRBD2. What was sequenced was peripheral blood. This clonotype was obtained from a middle-aged man with active or convalescent COVID-19. The CDR3 protein is CASSQESSGRWEQYF. CDR3 DNA sequence: TGTGCCAGCAGCCAAGAGTCTAGCGGGAGGTGGGAGCAGTACTTC.